The sequence of this TCR beta chain was determined in a study of neurological immune-mediated disorders. The study, taken as a whole, reports: CDR3 amino acid sequences found in expanded clones were never shared across subjects, suggesting private repertoires in all groups.

TCRdb reanalysed the 5' RACE reads using MiXCR and keeps one entry per CDR3 protein. This sample has roughly 30,000 distinct CDR3 sequences, with approximately 5% found just once. The sorted libraries were made from about a million CD4+ or CD8+ T cells. This CDR3 region has 12 residues. V was trimmed by 4 bases and J by 12 bases, leaving 13 bases between them. Germline lookup yields CDR1 MNHEY and CDR2 SVGEGT. In this sample, this clonotype turned up many times. What it recognizes is unknown. The chain employs TRBV6-2 or TRBV6-3 and TRBJ2-1, with unresolved D. Sequencing used CD4+ T cells from blood. This TCR derives from a woman aged 45-59 years in good health. For the CDR3, the DNA is TGTGCCAGCAGTTCCACCGCGACGGGGCAGTTCTTC. Its protein product is CASSSTATGQFF.